Reported below is one TCR beta chain. Its antigen is currently unknown. The data stem from a study of breast tumors, draining lymph nodes, adjacent tissues. Study-wide results and limits: Tumor T cell lymph node origin was a supported hypothesis, not proven.

The CDR3 is made up of 15 amino acids. Germline CDR1 reads SGHRS; CDR2 reads YFSETQ. Trimming at V came to 4 bases and at J to 2 bases, leaving 7 bases not matched to a gene. MiXCR, applied by TCRdb to the multiplex PCR reads, yields one record per CDR3 protein. The sample lists 200,000 to 250,000 distinct CDR3 sequences; nearly 35% were seen once. Breast cancer patients provided tissue from their axillary draining lymph nodes. This sequence originates from a female donor with breast cancer. Some clones in this sample may be carry-over from other donors' samples. Sequencing was carried out using axillary lymph node tissue. V gene TRBV5-1 combines with J gene TRBJ2-7; TRBD1 matches at 9 bases. CDR3 coding DNA: TGCGCCAGCAGCAAGACAGGGGGAGGGCCCTACGAGCAGTACTTC. It translates to CASSKTGGGPYEQYF.